Below are 9 T cell receptor beta chains sequenced from a single sample in a study of blood T cell repertoires in COVID-19. Profiled with immunoSEQ multiplex PCR; TCRdb holds only in-frame clones, not every one. The sample lists about 140,000 clones; about 91% were seen once. Sequencing was performed on peripheral blood. The receptors shown here come from a woman in her sixties with acute or convalescent COVID-19.

The chain carries TRBV7-2 and TRBJ1-1; TRBD1 agrees at 8 bases. Germline-derived CDR1 and CDR2 are SGHTA and FQGNSA. The CDR3 loop spans 11 amino acids. With V trimmed by 6 bases and J by 7 bases, 1 base remained unmatched. The CDR3 spells CASRGQVEAFF. The CDR3 bases are TGTGCCAGCAGGGGACAGGTTGAAGCTTTCTTT.

CDR3 DNA: TGTGCCAGCAGTTTAAACGGGAACAATGAGCAGTTCTTC. The encoded protein is CASSLNGNNEQFF. This chain links TRBV12-3 or TRBV12-4 with TRBJ2-1; a possible D gene is TRBD2 (5 bases). CDR3 length equals 13 residues. V lost 2 bases and J lost 5, with 7 bases in between.

Here the CDR3 DNA reads TGTGCCAGCAGTAGACAGGGGTACTACAATGAGCAGTTCTTC. This codes for CASSRQGYYNEQFF. V is TRBV6-5 and J is TRBJ2-1; 8 bases are shared with TRBD1. Germline trimming cut 5 bases from V and 3 bases from J; bases unmatched to any gene: 3. CDR3 length equals 14 residues. Germline V gene data show CDR1 as MNHEY and CDR2 as SVGAGI.

The J gene is TRBJ1-1, the V gene TRBV10-3; 7 bases align to TRBD1. J gave up 0 bases and V 6 bases, and 10 bases lay outside the gene matches. The CDR3 is 16 residues long. Germline V gene sequence: CDR1 ENHRY, CDR2 SYGVKD. The CDR3: CAIRGGETGMNTEAFF. DNA for the CDR3: TGTGCCATCAGGGGTGGGGAGACAGGGATGAACACTGAAGCTTTCTTT.

The V gene is TRBV7-3, the J gene TRBJ1-1; possible D gene TRBD1, 5 bases. The CDR3 spans 16 residues. From germline, CDR1 is SGHTA and CDR2 FQGTGA. V lost 1 base, J lost 3 bases, and 15 bases lay in between. CDR3 sequence (DNA): TGTGCCAGCAGCTTAAAGGGAGGGAGGGGAGACACTGAAGCTTTCTTT. Its protein product is CASSLKGGRGDTEAFF.

This clone occurred a few times. An end of the junction does not agree with germline; a read error may underlie this. The V call is TRBV5-4, the J call TRBJ1-6, with D unclear. CDR1 and CDR2 (germline): SGHNT, YYREEE (reference sequence). The CDR3 is made up of 14 amino acids. In DNA form, the CDR3 reads TGTGCCAGCAGTTTGGCCCCGCGTAATTCACCCCTCCACTTT. Its protein product is CASSLAPRNSPLHF.

The rearrangement links TRBV9 to TRBJ2-5; 7 bases are a match to TRBD1. The CDR3 is made up of 14 amino acids. Germline loops: CDR1 SGDLS, CDR2 YYNGEE. J gave up 2 bases and V 3 bases, and 4 bases lay outside the gene matches. Here the CDR3 reads CASSGSGQQETQYF. CDR3 bases: TGTGCCAGCAGCGGATCGGGACAGCAAGAGACCCAGTACTTC.

The J gene is TRBJ2-1, the V gene TRBV7-2, with D tentatively TRBD2 (5 bases). This CDR3 has 16 amino acids. Between the trimmed V and J ends, which lost 1 base and 0 bases, there was a span of 10 bases. In germline, CDR1 is SGHTA, CDR2 FQGNSA. The DNA of the CDR3 is TGTGCCAGCAGCTTAGTTCGGGGATTCTCCTACAATGAGCAGTTCTTC. Protein sequence: CASSLVRGFSYNEQFF.

This sequence joins TRBV3-1 (or the pseudogene TRBV3-2) and TRBJ1-2; D uncertain. Per the germline V gene, CDR1 is LGHDT and CDR2 is YNNKEL (reference sequence). V shed 0 bases and J shed 6 bases, with 11 bases lying between them. This CDR3 region has 14 residues. This CDR3 is CASSQDPAGHGYTF. Written as DNA, the CDR3 is TGTGCCAGCAGCCAAGATCCGGCAGGTCATGGCTACACCTTC.